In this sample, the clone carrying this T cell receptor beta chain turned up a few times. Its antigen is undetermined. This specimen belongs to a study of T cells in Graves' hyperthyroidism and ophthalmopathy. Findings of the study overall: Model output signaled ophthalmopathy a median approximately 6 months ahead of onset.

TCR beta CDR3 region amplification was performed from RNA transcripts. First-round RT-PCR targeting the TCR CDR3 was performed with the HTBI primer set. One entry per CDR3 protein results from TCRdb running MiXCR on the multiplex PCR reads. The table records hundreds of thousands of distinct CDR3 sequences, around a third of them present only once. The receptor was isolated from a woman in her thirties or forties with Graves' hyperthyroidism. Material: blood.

The CDR3 loop reads CASSSPGGSSYEQYF. DNA of the CDR3: TGCGCCAGCAGCTCCCCGGGGGGGAGCTCCTACGAGCAGTACTTC. The chain carries TRBV5-1 and TRBJ2-7; 8 positions agree with TRBD2. The trim removed 3 bases at V and 0 bases at J, leaving 5 bases unmatched. Looked up from germline, CDR1 is SGHRS and CDR2 is YFSETQ. The CDR3 covers 15 residues.